These 27 T cell receptor beta chains were sequenced from one sample in a study of blood T cells in healthy people across ages. PCR was performed a second time for about 6 to 12 cycles using a sample-barcoded 5' primer and a J-beta primer mix. MiXCR was run by TCRdb on the 5' RACE reads, yielding one entry per CDR3 protein. Here the sample spans fewer than 2,000,000 distinct CDR3 sequences, about 35% being singletons. Specimen: blood. Receptors were obtained from a woman between 25 and 40 years old in good health.

This chain links TRBV28 with TRBJ2-1; D remains unclear. Germline CDR1 is MDHEN and CDR2 is SYDVKM. The CDR3 contains 15 residues. Trimming pared 4 bases from V and 7 bases from J, leaving 17 bases between. Here the CDR3 DNA reads TGTGCCAGCAGTTCCCATGGCAGCAAAAAGAATGAGCAGTTCTTC. Its protein product is CASSSHGSKKNEQFF.

This chain links TRBV5-4 with TRBJ1-2, with D possibly matching TRBD1 (6 bases). Germline CDR1 and CDR2: SGHNT and YYREEE (reference sequence). This CDR3 contains 18 residues. Between the trimmed V and J ends, which lost 1 base and 0 bases, there was a span of 19 bases. Written as DNA, the CDR3 is TGTGCCAGCAGCTTGTTTTATAGCCGGACAGACCCTAACTATGGCTACACCTTC. Its protein product is CASSLFYSRTDPNYGYTF.

This clonotype was picked up many times. V and J are TRBV29-1 and TRBJ2-1; the D is unclear. Trimming removed 4 bases at V and 6 bases at J, with 10 bases between. CDR3 length: 12 amino acids. Germline values: CDR1 SQVTM, CDR2 ANQGSEA. The CDR3 spells CSVVSEINEQFF. DNA for the CDR3: TGCAGCGTTGTAAGTGAGATCAATGAGCAGTTCTTC.

This sequence joins TRBV3-1 and TRBJ2-7; TRBD2 matches at 10 bases. Near its end, the DNA agrees better with TRBJ2-5, so the J call may be wrong. CDR1 LGHDT and CDR2 YNNKEL come from the germline V gene (reference sequence). The CDR3 contains 17 residues. CDR3 bases: TGTGCCAGCAGCCCGGCAGGAGCGGGAGGGATTCAAGAGACCCAGTACTTC. Amino acids: CASSPAGAGGIQETQYF.

The V call is TRBV10-3, the J call TRBJ1-1; D unclear. CDR1 is ENHRY, CDR2 SYGVKD, per germline. Trimming shortened V by 2 bases and J by 3 bases, and 7 bases separated the two germline ends. The CDR3 covers 13 residues. The CDR3 coding sequence is TGTGCCATCAGTGAGGAGGGTTACACTGAAGCTTTCTTT. This translates into CAISEEGYTEAFF.

In its sample, this clonotype was seen a few times. The V call is TRBV7-8, the J call TRBJ2-5, with D possibly called TRBD1 or TRBD2 (6 bases each). This CDR3 has 21 amino acids. Trimming cost V 1 base and J 4 bases, with 31 bases left between them. CDR1 and CDR2 from the germline V gene are SGHVS and FQNEAQ. CDR3 loop: CASSLVFSPERGGRIAETQYF. The DNA of the CDR3 is TGTGCCAGCAGCTTAGTCTTCTCCCCCGAACGTGGGGGGCGGATAGCAGAGACCCAGTACTTC.

This clonotype has more than one count but fewer than ten. The gene calls are TRBV29-1 and TRBJ2-1; TRBD2 agrees at 9 bases. In germline, CDR1 is SQVTM, CDR2 ANQGSEA. CDR3 length equals 15 residues. Germline trimming cut 5 bases from V and 7 bases from J; bases unmatched to any gene: 12. CDR3 residues: CSVLAGAGGHNEQFF. The CDR3 DNA reads as TGCAGCGTTCTCGCCGGGGCGGGGGGGCATAATGAGCAGTTCTTC.

The chain recombines TRBV5-1 with TRBJ2-3, with 8 bases that match TRBD1. Germline V CDR1 and CDR2: SGHRS, YFSETQ. The CDR3 length is 16 residues. V lost 0 bases to trimming and J lost 6 bases; unmatched junction nucleotides: 9. CDR3: CASSLARTGFSDTQYF. The CDR3 nucleotides read TGCGCCAGCAGCTTGGCTCGGACAGGGTTTTCGGATACGCAGTATTTT. The variable domain in full, with the rest retrieved from reference TRBV5-1 and TRBJ2-3, is KAGVTQTPRYLIKTRGQQVTLSCSPISGHRSVSWYQQTPGQGLQFLFEYFSETQRNKGNFPGRFSGRQFSNSRSEMNVSTLELGDSALYLCASSLARTGFSDTQYFGPGTRLTVL.

This clonotype was counted between two and nine times. This chain links TRBV5-1 with TRBJ1-1; D uncertain. Looked up from germline, CDR1 is SGHRS and CDR2 is YFSETQ. The CDR3 sequence is 14 residues long. V lost 0 bases to trimming and J lost 1 base, with 7 bases between them. The CDR3 DNA reads as TGCGCCAGCAGCTTGGACGGATGGAACACTGAAGCTTTCTTT. Its protein product is CASSLDGWNTEAFF.

This clonotype was seen a single time. The chain links TRBV7-2 to TRBJ2-7, with 7 bases aligning to TRBD2. Germline V gives CDR1 SGHTA, CDR2 FQGNSA. V was pared by 6 bases and J by 2 bases, with 10 bases of the junction left unmatched. The CDR3 loop spans 15 amino acids. The CDR3 DNA reads as TGTGCCAGCAGTTTTAGGGCTAGCGGTCCCTACGAGCAGTACTTC. Translation: CASSFRASGPYEQYF.

This clonotype was counted a few times. This chain links TRBV12-3 or TRBV12-4 with TRBJ2-7; 7 bases line up with TRBD2. The V segment lost 6 bases and the J segment 2 bases; nucleotides outside the gene matches: 7. The CDR3 contains 14 residues. The DNA of the CDR3 is TGTGCCAGCAGCTGGGGGGGACTCCCCTACGAGCAGTACTTC. As protein: CASSWGGLPYEQYF.

The genes are TRBV20-1 and TRBJ1-4; the match to TRBD1 covers 8 bases. The V gene's germline CDR1 is DFQATT and CDR2 SNEGSKA (reference sequence). Trimming removed 1 base from V and 10 bases from J; junction bases left unmatched: 11. This CDR3 has 15 amino acids. CDR3 region: CSARVQGALSGKLFF. DNA of the CDR3: TGCAGTGCTAGAGTGCAGGGGGCGTTATCTGGAAAACTGTTTTTT.

In regard to this clonotype: The junction and the germline gene differ at one end; a read error may be behind it. CDR3 coding DNA: TGTGCCGGCAGTGAAGGGACAGGGCACACAGATACGCAGTATTTT. The encoded protein is CAGSEGTGHTDTQYF. This sequence joins TRBV6-1 and TRBJ2-3; TRBD1 matches at 9 bases. In germline, CDR1 is MNHNS, CDR2 SASEGT. The CDR3 totals 15 residues.

This clonotype was observed many times. The CDR3 spells CASSLALPGTSGGNTGELFF. The CDR3 DNA follows: TGTGCCAGCAGCTTAGCGCTTCCAGGGACTAGCGGGGGGAACACCGGGGAGCTGTTTTTT. The V and J genes are TRBV7-6 and TRBJ2-2, with TRBD2 identical over 14 bases. The germline CDR1 and CDR2 sequences are SGHVS and FNYEAQ. V lost 0 bases and J lost 1; bases outside the gene matches: 7. The CDR3 runs 20 residues.

The chain is built from TRBV5-1 and TRBJ2-3; 7 bases line up with TRBD2. Germline CDR1 is SGHRS and CDR2 is YFSETQ. V was pared by 0 bases and J by 3 bases, with 4 bases of the junction left unmatched. This CDR3 is built from 15 residues. The CDR3 here is CASSLAYSGTDTQYF. The CDR3 bases are TGCGCCAGCAGCTTGGCCTATAGCGGGACAGATACGCAGTATTTT.

V and J are TRBV20-1 and TRBJ2-7, with D possibly being TRBD1 (6 bases). Germline V gene lookup returns CDR1 DFQATT and CDR2 SNEGSKA (reference sequence). The CDR3 runs to 12 residues. V shed 6 bases and J shed 3 bases, with 12 bases lying between them. The CDR3 nucleotides are TGCAGTGCGTCCGACAGGCACTACGAGCAGTACTTC. This sequence encodes CSASDRHYEQYF.

In its sample, this clonotype was seen a few times. The CDR3 DNA is TGTGCCAGCAGTGAAGAGGAGGAATTGAACACCATATATTTT. Its translation: CASSEEEELNTIYF. V is TRBV25-1 and J is TRBJ1-3; D remains ambiguous. The CDR3 is made up of 14 amino acids. V was cut by 2 bases and J by 7 bases, with 12 bases left in between. The V gene's germline CDR1 is MGHDK and CDR2 SYGVNS.

This rearrangement joins TRBV5-1 to TRBJ1-4; 7 positions match TRBD1. V trimming: 4 bases; J trimming: 3 bases; junction bases outside the gene matches: 6. This CDR3 comprises 15 residues. Germline V lookup: CDR1 SGHRS, CDR2 YFSETQ. DNA for the CDR3: TGCGCCAGCAGCCCGTGGGACAGAGCTAATGAAAAACTGTTTTTT. Its protein is CASSPWDRANEKLFF.

As regards this clonotype: The junction departs from germline at one end; a sequencing error may be responsible. The gene calls are TRBV5-1 and TRBJ2-7; TRBD1 matches at 7 bases. CDR1 is SGHRS and CDR2 is YFSETQ in the germline V gene. There are 13 residues in the CDR3. CDR3 in amino acids: CAGSLVRGSEQYF. The CDR3 region has the DNA TGCGCCGGCAGCCTCGTCAGGGGGAGTGAGCAGTACTTC. The entire variable domain, with the rest obtained from reference TRBV5-1 and TRBJ2-7, is as follows: KAGVTQTPRYLIKTRGQQVTLSCSPISGHRSVSWYQQTPGQGLQFLFEYFSETQRNKGNFPGRFSGRQFSNSRSEMNVSTLELGDSALYLCAGSLVRGSEQYFGPGTRLTVT.

Of note for this clonotype: One end of the junction varies from germline; a read error may be responsible. This chain connects TRBV20-1 to TRBJ1-1; 8 positions agree with TRBD1. The CDR3 runs to 14 residues. CDR1 DFQATT and CDR2 SNEGSKA come from the germline V gene (reference sequence). CDR3 region: CSTRDGQGDTEAFF. The DNA for the CDR3 is TGCAGTACTAGAGACGGACAGGGAGACACTGAAGCTTTCTTT.

This clonotype was counted a few times. The genes are TRBV6-5 and TRBJ2-3; 7 bases match TRBD2. The CDR3 totals 16 residues. The V gene end was trimmed by 0 bases and the J gene end by 1 base; junction bases not matched to a gene: 4. The V gene's germline CDR1 is MNHEY and CDR2 SVGAGI. CDR3 DNA: TGTGCCAGCAGTTACTCCGCGGGAGAACGCACAGATACGCAGTATTTT. Translation: CASSYSAGERTDTQYF.

Details on this clonotype: A much larger clone differs from this one at a single base, so this may be a read error. The chain links TRBV24-1 to TRBJ2-3, with D maybe TRBD1 (6 bases). The germline V gene has CDR1 KGHDR and CDR2 SFDVKD. CDR3 length equals 18 residues. Between the trimmed V and J ends, which lost 3 bases and 0 bases, there was a span of 18 bases. CDR3 in amino acids: CATSDPPFGTLSTDTQYF. The CDR3 region has the DNA TGTGCCACCAGTGATCCCCCTTTTGGGACATTGAGCACAGATACGCAGTATTTT.

V gene TRBV4-1 combines with J gene TRBJ1-5; D gene uncertain. Germline V gene lookup returns CDR1 MGHRA and CDR2 YSYEKL. The length of the CDR3 is 17 residues. The germline V and J ends were trimmed by 0 bases and 2 bases, with 14 bases remaining between them. The CDR3 DNA sequence: TGCGCCAGCAGCCAAGACCCGCCGCCTTTAGGCAATCAGCCCCAGCATTTT. Amino acids: CASSQDPPPLGNQPQHF.

The chain recombines TRBV10-3 with TRBJ2-1; TRBD1 is a possible D gene (5 bases). This CDR3 is 12 amino acids long. Germline V CDR1 and CDR2: ENHRY, SYGVKD. The CDR3 coding sequence is TGTGCTTTTGGGCCAGGGATTAATGAGCAGTTCTTC. Translated: CAFGPGINEQFF.

The chain uses TRBV6-4 and TRBJ2-1, with D tentatively TRBD1 or TRBD2 (5 bases each). Germline loops: CDR1 MRHNA, CDR2 SNTAGT. Trimming left V 7 bases short and J 2 bases short, with 21 bases between. CDR3 length equals 17 residues. CDR3 DNA sequence: TGTGCCAGCACGGGGCTAGCCAACCCCCGACCCTACAATGAGCAGTTCTTC. Protein product: CASTGLANPRPYNEQFF.

Comment on this clonotype: One end of the junction varies from germline; a read error may be responsible. The rearrangement joins TRBV28 to TRBJ2-7; possibly TRBD1 for D (5 bases). There are 16 residues in the CDR3. The germline V gene encodes CDR1 MDHEN and CDR2 SYDVKM. CDR3 sequence (DNA): TGTGCCAACAGTGCTCCCGAGGACATCTACTCCTACGAGCAGTACTTC. This codes for CANSAPEDIYSYEQYF. Filled out from reference TRBV28 and TRBJ2-7, the complete variable domain reads DVKVTQSSRYLVKRTGEKVFLECVQDMDHENMFWYRQDPGLGLRLIYFSYDVKMKEKGDIPEGYSVSREKKERFSLILESASTNQTSMYLCANSAPEDIYSYEQYFGPGTRLTVT.

This clonotype showed up many times. The genes are TRBV9 and TRBJ2-1, with D maybe TRBD1 (6 bases). Deletions cut 5 bases from V and 8 bases from J, with 23 bases between. This CDR3 comprises 16 residues. Germline lookup yields CDR1 SGDLS and CDR2 YYNGEE. CDR3 loop: CASSEPGDIPIDEQFF. The CDR3 DNA reads as TGTGCCAGCAGTGAGCCCGGGGACATCCCCATAGATGAGCAGTTCTTC. Full variable domain (remainder filled in from reference TRBV9 and TRBJ2-1): DSGVTQTPKHLITATGQRVTLRCSPRSGDLSVYWYQQSLDQGLQFLIQYYNGEERAKGNILERFSAQQFPDLHSELNLSSLELGDSALYFCASSEPGDIPIDEQFFGPGTRLTVL.